The next 4 T cell receptor beta chains were all read from a single sample in a study of T cell repertoires in cytomegalovirus infection (dated by TCRdb to the late 2010s). Sequencing used an Illumina HiSeq 1500. TCRdb passed the public sequencing reads through fastp at Q25 and MiXCR, retaining productive beta sequences. CDR3 protein duplicates are merged, each entry listing the most common genes and DNA. Recorded for this sample are 500,000 to 600,000 distinct CDR3 sequences; 16% of them occurred a single time. The ten biggest clones cover about 24% of the sample. The specimen was CD8+ T cells from PBMCs. The receptor source for this set is a human donor in good health (CMV status not recorded). Some clones in this sample may be carry-over from other donors' samples.

A few counts support this clonotype. This rearrangement joins TRBV7-9 to TRBJ1-1; 8 bases align to TRBD1. The V gene's germline CDR1 is SEHNR and CDR2 FQNEAQ (reference sequence). This CDR3 is built from 18 residues. V trimming: 1 base; J trimming: 4 bases; junction bases outside the gene matches: 14. The CDR3 region is CASSLGDPGQGEGTEAFF. In nucleotides, the CDR3 is TGTGCCAGCAGCTTAGGGGACCCTGGACAGGGCGAGGGCACTGAAGCTTTCTTT. Filled out from reference TRBV7-9 and TRBJ1-1, the complete variable domain reads DTGVSQNPRHKITKRGQNVTFRCDPISEHNRLYWYRQTLGQGPEFLTYFQNEAQLEKSRLLSDRFSAERPKGSFSTLEIQRTEQGDSAMYLCASSLGDPGQGEGTEAFFGQGTRLTVV.

This clonotype was observed many times. The rearrangement uses TRBV20-1 and TRBJ1-6; D possibly corresponds to TRBD1 (5 bases). V lost 0 bases and J lost 3, with 18 bases in between. CDR3 length: 18 residues. CDR1 DFQATT and CDR2 SNEGSKA come from the germline V gene (reference sequence). This CDR3 is CSAREESVGGYYNSPLHF. The DNA for the CDR3 is TGCAGTGCTAGAGAAGAGTCTGTGGGGGGATACTATAATTCACCCCTCCACTTT.

This clonotype occurred many times. The chain is built from TRBV7-2 and TRBJ2-7; TRBD2 matches at 7 bases. The CDR3 contains 14 residues. The germline V gene encodes CDR1 SGHTA and CDR2 FQGNSA. After removal of 5 bases from V and 3 bases from J, the junction contained 7 bases not matched to a gene. The CDR3 sequence: CASSAGLGNYEQYF. The CDR3 coding sequence is TGTGCCAGCAGCGCCGGACTAGGAAACTACGAGCAGTACTTC.

This chain links TRBV5-6 with TRBJ2-1, with 8 bases identical to TRBD2. CDR1 and CDR2 (germline): SGHDT, YYEEEE. This CDR3 region has 15 residues. V was clipped by 7 bases and J by 3 bases; unmatched bases: 9. CDR3 DNA: TGTGCCAGCTCCGGGGGGGGAGGTTTCTACAATGAGCAGTTCTTC. This translates into CASSGGGGFYNEQFF.